Following are 22 T cell receptor beta chains from one sample sequenced in a study of blood T cell repertoires in COVID-19. Repertoires were generated with immunoSEQ multiplex PCR, while TCRdb's copy carries only in-frame clones and drops some. The sample carries more than 200,000 clones, around nine tenths recorded once. Material: peripheral blood. The receptors were sampled from a man between 18 and 35 years old with active or convalescent COVID-19.

V gene TRBV5-1 combines with J gene TRBJ1-6; the D gene is possibly TRBD1 (6 bases). V shed 4 bases and J shed 6 bases, with 14 bases lying between them. This CDR3 comprises 15 residues. Germline V gene lookup returns CDR1 SGHRS and CDR2 YFSETQ. CDR3 protein: CASSDGRTVNSPLHF. CDR3 sequence (DNA): TGCGCCAGCAGCGACGGCAGGACAGTTAATTCACCCCTCCACTTT.

This chain uses TRBV13 with TRBJ1-1; TRBD1 aligns across 10 bases. Germline lookup yields CDR1 PRHDT and CDR2 FYEKMQ (reference sequence). This CDR3 contains 15 residues. With V trimmed by 5 bases and J by 5 bases, 8 bases remained unmatched. The CDR3 here is CASSLDRDRGTEAFF. For the CDR3, the DNA is TGTGCCAGCAGCCTCGACCGGGACAGGGGTACTGAAGCTTTCTTT.

V gene TRBV10-3 combines with J gene TRBJ1-6, with D hard to call. The CDR3 length is 14 residues. From germline, CDR1 is ENHRY and CDR2 SYGVKD. Trimming shortened V by 6 bases and J by 7 bases, and 13 bases separated the two germline ends. The CDR3 protein is CAISAVGRNSPLHF. The DNA of the CDR3 is TGTGCCATCAGCGCGGTCGGCCGCAATTCACCCCTCCACTTT.

V gene TRBV12-3 or TRBV12-4 combines with J gene TRBJ1-2; D is ambiguous. The CDR3 is 13 amino acids. The V end lost 7 bases, the J end lost 5 bases, and 14 bases lay between the germline ends. This chain's CDR3 is CASTVTRGYGYTF. In nucleotides, the CDR3 is TGTGCCAGCACCGTAACGCGGGGATATGGCTACACCTTC.

This chain joins TRBV3-1 (or the pseudogene TRBV3-2) and TRBJ1-2; 8 bases are a match to TRBD1. The V segment lost 4 bases and the J segment 6 bases; nucleotides outside the gene matches: 4. From germline, CDR1 is LGHDT and CDR2 YNNKEL (reference sequence). CDR3 length: 13 residues. The CDR3 loop is CASSPTGADGYTF. As DNA, the CDR3 is TGTGCCAGCAGCCCGACAGGGGCTGATGGCTACACCTTC.

The rearrangement uses TRBV13 and TRBJ1-4, with D possibly being TRBD1 (6 bases). This CDR3 region has 15 residues. CDR1 and CDR2 (germline): PRHDT, FYEKMQ (reference sequence). Trimming shortened V by 5 bases and J by 5 bases, and 15 bases separated the two germline ends. The CDR3 reads CASSPGGRANEKLFF. CDR3 nucleotides: TGTGCCAGCAGCCCGGGGGGCAGGGCGAATGAAAAACTGTTTTTT.

This clone was detected once. The chain is built from TRBV7-2 and TRBJ1-2; a weak D match, TRBD1 (6 bases). Trimming removed 7 bases at V and 7 bases at J, with 25 bases between. The CDR3 is made up of 16 amino acids. CDR1 is SGHTA, CDR2 FQGNSA, per germline. CDR3 in DNA: TGTGCCAGCACCCCCTTTGCGTTAGGGGGTTTTGTTGGCTACACCTTC. Translation gives CASTPFALGGFVGYTF.

The genes are TRBV11-2 and TRBJ2-3; D possibly corresponds to TRBD2 (5 bases). The CDR3 is made up of 15 amino acids. The V and J ends lost 2 bases and 2 bases respectively, with 11 bases between them. The germline V gene has CDR1 SGHAT and CDR2 FQNNGV. CDR3 sequence (DNA): TGTGCCAGCAGCTTACTGTCCGGGGTCACAGATACGCAGTATTTT. It yields the protein CASSLLSGVTDTQYF.

This rearrangement joins TRBV19 to TRBJ1-5; maybe TRBD1 (5 bases). The germline V gene encodes CDR1 LNHDA and CDR2 SQIVND (reference sequence). The germline V and J ends were trimmed by 3 bases and 6 bases, with 12 bases remaining between them. The CDR3 is 14 residues long. The chain's CDR3 is CASSMVREGQPQHF. CDR3 DNA: TGTGCCAGTAGTATGGTCAGGGAGGGTCAGCCCCAGCATTTT.

V gene TRBV30 combines with J gene TRBJ2-5, with 7 bases that match TRBD2. The V and J ends lost 4 bases and 4 bases, in that order; junction bases with no gene match: 9. CDR3 length: 14 residues. From germline, CDR1 is GTSNPN and CDR2 SVGIG (reference sequence). CDR3 nucleotides: TGTGCCTGGAATCAGCGGGAATTCACAGAGACCCAGTACTTC. Its translation is CAWNQREFTETQYF.

V and J are TRBV5-1 and TRBJ2-5; the D gene is possibly TRBD2 (6 bases). The CDR3 extends over 17 amino acids. Per the germline V gene, CDR1 is SGHRS and CDR2 is YFSETQ. The ends were cut back, 2 bases at V and 2 bases at J, with 19 bases in the middle. The CDR3 spells CASSLTGARTHQETQYF. In nucleotides, the CDR3 is TGCGCCAGCAGCTTAACGGGAGCGCGAACCCATCAAGAGACCCAGTACTTC.

This clone was counted once. This rearrangement joins TRBV6-6 to TRBJ1-2, with a weak D call TRBD1 (5 bases). Trimming cost V 2 bases and J 4 bases, with 14 bases left between them. This CDR3 has 15 residues. Germline V CDR1 and CDR2: MNHNY, SVGAGI (reference sequence). The CDR3 spells CASSYRDGRTYGYTF. Written as DNA, the CDR3 is TGTGCCAGCAGTTACCGGGACGGGAGAACCTATGGCTACACCTTC.

J is TRBJ1-2 and V is TRBV6-5; TRBD1 agrees at 11 bases. The V segment lost 6 bases and the J segment 7 bases; nucleotides outside the gene matches: 10. This CDR3 is built from 15 residues. Germline V gene sequence: CDR1 MNHEY, CDR2 SVGAGI. CDR3 in amino acids: CASRRDRGSSSGYTF. DNA for the CDR3: TGTGCCAGCAGACGGGACAGGGGGTCTTCTAGTGGCTACACCTTC.

This clone was found once. The genes are TRBV3-1 (or the pseudogene TRBV3-2) and TRBJ2-5, with 10 bases matching TRBD2. Germline CDR1 reads LGHDT; CDR2 reads YNNKEL (reference sequence). Unmatched junction bases numbered 8, after V lost 1 base and J lost 9 bases. This CDR3 has 15 residues. The CDR3 reads CASSQGLAGRTSQYF. As DNA, the CDR3 is TGTGCCAGCAGCCAAGGACTAGCGGGCCGTACATCCCAGTACTTC.

CDR3 coding DNA: TGTGCCAGCAGCGTCCGAACAGGGCAGGGGGAAAGTGGCTACACCTTC. Protein product: CASSVRTGQGESGYTF. This rearrangement joins TRBV14 to TRBJ1-2; 7 bases agree with TRBD1. Germline CDR1 and CDR2: SGHDN and FVKESK. The CDR3 contains 16 residues. V was pared by 5 bases and J by 7 bases, with 16 bases of the junction left unmatched.

CDR3 coding DNA: TGTGCCACCAGTGACTGGCAGGGCGGCTATGGCTACACCTTC. It codes for CATSDWQGGYGYTF. V usage is TRBV24-1 and J usage is TRBJ1-2; tentative D call: TRBD1 (5 bases). The CDR3 covers 14 residues. Per the germline V gene, CDR1 is KGHDR and CDR2 is SFDVKD. V was cut by 4 bases and J by 4 bases, with 12 bases left in between.

This clone was detected only once. V usage is TRBV12-3 or TRBV12-4 and J usage is TRBJ2-1; D unresolved. The V end lost 3 bases, the J end lost 11 bases, and 11 bases lay between the germline ends. This CDR3 has 12 amino acids. CDR3 in DNA: TGTGCCAGCAGTTTCTCCCAGTTTAAGCAGTTCTTC. As protein: CASSFSQFKQFF.

This chain connects TRBV4-1 to TRBJ2-3, with TRBD2 identical over 13 bases. This CDR3 comprises 17 residues. Trimming at V came to 6 bases and at J to 2 bases, leaving 8 bases not matched to a gene. The germline V gene encodes CDR1 MGHRA and CDR2 YSYEKL. CDR3 amino acids: CASSLTGTSGVTDTQYF. The CDR3, as DNA: TGCGCCAGCAGTTTAACCGGGACTAGCGGGGTCACAGATACGCAGTATTTT.

The rearrangement joins TRBV25-1 to TRBJ1-6; D remains ambiguous. Germline V lookup: CDR1 MGHDK, CDR2 SYGVNS. V lost 6 bases to trimming and J lost 0 bases, with 3 bases between them. The CDR3 runs to 13 residues. The CDR3 DNA reads TGTGCCAGCAGGAGCTCCTATAATTCACCCCTCCACTTT. It translates to CASRSSYNSPLHF.

About this clone itself: This sample also contains other DNA sequences that code for the same CDR3. The chain couples TRBV28 to TRBJ1-3; the D gene is possibly TRBD1 (6 bases). The germline V and J ends were trimmed by 3 bases and 2 bases, with 8 bases remaining between them. The CDR3 has 14 amino acids. Looked up from germline, CDR1 is MDHEN and CDR2 is SYDVKM. The CDR3 loop is CASSFGGPGNTIYF. CDR3 DNA sequence: TGTGCCAGCAGTTTCGGGGGGCCTGGAAACACCATATATTTT.

The V gene is TRBV30, the J gene TRBJ2-5, with TRBD2 as a possible D gene (7 bases). The germline V and J ends were trimmed by 1 base and 5 bases, with 11 bases remaining between them. Germline CDR1 and CDR2: GTSNPN and SVGIG (reference sequence). CDR3 length: 13 amino acids. The CDR3 coding sequence is TGTGCCTGGAGTGAGGGGGGGTTGGAGACCCAGTACTTC. Its translation is CAWSEGGLETQYF.

The chain links TRBV6-5 to TRBJ2-1, with D perhaps matching TRBD2 (5 bases). This CDR3 is built from 15 residues. Germline-derived CDR1 and CDR2 are MNHEY and SVGAGI. Trimming left V 6 bases short and J 0 bases short, with 12 bases between. The DNA of the CDR3 is TGTGCCAGCAGCTCAGAAGGGAGCTCCTACAATGAGCAGTTCTTC. It translates to CASSSEGSSYNEQFF.